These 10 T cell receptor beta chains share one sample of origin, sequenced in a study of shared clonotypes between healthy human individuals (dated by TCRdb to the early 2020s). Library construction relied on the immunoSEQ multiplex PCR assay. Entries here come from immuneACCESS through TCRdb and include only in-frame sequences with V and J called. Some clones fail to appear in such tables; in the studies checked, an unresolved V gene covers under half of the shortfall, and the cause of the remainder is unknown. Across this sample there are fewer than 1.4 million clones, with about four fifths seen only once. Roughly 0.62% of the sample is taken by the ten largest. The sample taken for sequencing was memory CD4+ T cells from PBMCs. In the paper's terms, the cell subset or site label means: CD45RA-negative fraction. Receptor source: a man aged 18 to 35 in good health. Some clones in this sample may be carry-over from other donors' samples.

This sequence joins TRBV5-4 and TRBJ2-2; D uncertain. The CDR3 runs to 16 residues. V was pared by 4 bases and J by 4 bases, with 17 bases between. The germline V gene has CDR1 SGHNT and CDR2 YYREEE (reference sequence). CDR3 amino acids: CASSAKDLVRTGELFF. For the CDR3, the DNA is TGTGCCAGCAGCGCGAAGGATTTAGTGCGCACCGGGGAGCTGTTTTTT.

CDR3 loop: CASSLQGTGTEAFF. CDR3 in DNA: TGCGCCAGCAGCTTGCAGGGTACAGGCACTGAAGCTTTCTTT. The rearrangement links TRBV5-1 to TRBJ1-1; tentative D call: TRBD1 (5 bases). Germline V gives CDR1 SGHRS, CDR2 YFSETQ. V was clipped by 1 base and J by 4 bases, with 11 bases between them. The CDR3 extends over 14 amino acids.

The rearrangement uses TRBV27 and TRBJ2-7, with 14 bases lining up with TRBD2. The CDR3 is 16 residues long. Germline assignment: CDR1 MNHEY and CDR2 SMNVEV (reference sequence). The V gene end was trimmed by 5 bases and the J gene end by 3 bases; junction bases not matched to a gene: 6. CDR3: CASSPLGLAGVYEQYF. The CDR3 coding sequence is TGTGCCAGCAGTCCCTTGGGACTAGCGGGAGTCTACGAGCAGTACTTC.

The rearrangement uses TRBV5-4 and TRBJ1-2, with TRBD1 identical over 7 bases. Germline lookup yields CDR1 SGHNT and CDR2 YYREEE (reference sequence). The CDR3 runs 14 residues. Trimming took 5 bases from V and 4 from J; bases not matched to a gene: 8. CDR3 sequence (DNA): TGTGCCAGCAGTCCTCGACAGGGAGGCTATGGCTACACCTTC. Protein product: CASSPRQGGYGYTF.

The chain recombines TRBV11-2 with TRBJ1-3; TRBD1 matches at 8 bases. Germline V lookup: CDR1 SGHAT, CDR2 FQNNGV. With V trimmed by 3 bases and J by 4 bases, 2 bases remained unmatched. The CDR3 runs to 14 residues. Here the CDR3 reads CASSLTGVGNTIYF. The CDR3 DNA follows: TGTGCCAGCAGCTTGACAGGGGTAGGAAACACCATATATTTT.

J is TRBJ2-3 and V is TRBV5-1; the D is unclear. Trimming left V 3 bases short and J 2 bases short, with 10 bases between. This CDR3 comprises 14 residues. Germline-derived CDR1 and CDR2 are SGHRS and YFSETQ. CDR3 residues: CASSSRATTDTQYF. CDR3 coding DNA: TGCGCCAGCAGCTCCCGCGCCACCACAGATACGCAGTATTTT.

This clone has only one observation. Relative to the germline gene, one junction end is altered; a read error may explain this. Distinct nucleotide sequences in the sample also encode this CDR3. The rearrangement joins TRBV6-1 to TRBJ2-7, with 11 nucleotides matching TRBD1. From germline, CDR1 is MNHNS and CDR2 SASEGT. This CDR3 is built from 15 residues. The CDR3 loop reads CASSESGTGGNEQYF. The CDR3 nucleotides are TGTGCCAGCAGTGAGAGCGGGACAGGGGGTAACGAACAGTACTTC.

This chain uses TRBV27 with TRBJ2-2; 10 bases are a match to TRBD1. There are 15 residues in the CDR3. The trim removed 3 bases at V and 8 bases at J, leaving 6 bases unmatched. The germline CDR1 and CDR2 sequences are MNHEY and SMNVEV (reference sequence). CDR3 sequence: CASSFRGQGVGELFF. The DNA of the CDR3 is TGTGCCAGCAGTTTCCGCGGACAGGGGGTTGGGGAGCTGTTTTTT.

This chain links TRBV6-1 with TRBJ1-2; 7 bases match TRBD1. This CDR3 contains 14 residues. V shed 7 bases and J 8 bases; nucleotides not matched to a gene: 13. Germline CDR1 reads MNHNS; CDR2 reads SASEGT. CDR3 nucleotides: TGTGCCAGCATTTCCTCAGGGGGTAAGGTCGGCTACACCTTC. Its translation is CASISSGGKVGYTF.

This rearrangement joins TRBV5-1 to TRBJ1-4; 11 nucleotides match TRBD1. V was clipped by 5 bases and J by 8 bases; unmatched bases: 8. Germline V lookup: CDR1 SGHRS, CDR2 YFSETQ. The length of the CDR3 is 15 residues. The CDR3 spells CASRSEGTGGEKLFF. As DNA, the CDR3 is TGCGCCAGCAGATCGGAGGGGACAGGGGGAGAAAAACTGTTTTTT.